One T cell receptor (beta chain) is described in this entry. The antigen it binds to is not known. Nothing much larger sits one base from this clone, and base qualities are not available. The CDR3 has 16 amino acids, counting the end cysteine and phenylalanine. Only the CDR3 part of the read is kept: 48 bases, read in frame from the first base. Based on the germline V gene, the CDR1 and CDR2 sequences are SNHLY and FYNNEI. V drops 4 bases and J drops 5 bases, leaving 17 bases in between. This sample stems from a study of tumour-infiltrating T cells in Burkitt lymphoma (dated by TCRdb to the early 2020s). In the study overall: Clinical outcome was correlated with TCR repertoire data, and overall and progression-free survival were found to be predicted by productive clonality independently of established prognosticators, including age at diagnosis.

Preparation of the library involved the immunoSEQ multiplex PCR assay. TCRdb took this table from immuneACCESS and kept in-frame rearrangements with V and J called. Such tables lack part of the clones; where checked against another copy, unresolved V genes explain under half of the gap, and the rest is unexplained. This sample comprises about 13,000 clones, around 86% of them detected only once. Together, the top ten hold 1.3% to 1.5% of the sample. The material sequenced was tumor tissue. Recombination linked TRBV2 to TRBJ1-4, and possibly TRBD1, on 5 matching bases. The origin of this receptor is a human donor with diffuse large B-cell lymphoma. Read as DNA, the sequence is TGTGCCAGCAGTGCAAGCTACAGGATCCAGAATGAAAAACTGTTTTTT. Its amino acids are CASSASYRIQNEKLFF.